Listed below are T cell receptor beta chains from one sample, sequenced in a study of T-cell reconstitution after alpha-beta-depleted transplantation in children. TCRdb independently ran MiXCR on the PCR reads; one entry per CDR3 protein. The sample yields 700,000 to 950,000 distinct CDR3 sequences, roughly 15% seen once. Sequences were derived from PBMCs, mostly from graft donor cells, sampled 360 days after TCRalphabeta/CD19-depleted stem cell transplant. All receptors come from a male patient between 5 and 17 years old who had a stem cell transplant for acute lymphoblastic leukemia, so the T cells may come from the graft donor. Both conserved end residues are trimmed from each CDR3. D genes are given only for firm matches.

V gene | D gene | CDR3 protein
TRBV6-5 | - | ASSYSYVGGSPLDTQY
TRBV29-1 | - | SVESWTASGNTIY
TRBV2 | - | ASGSYSGLNTGELF
TRBV6-5 | - | ASSYDRRNQETQY
TRBV12-3/TRBV12-4 | - | ASSLRSGSYEQY
TRBV2 | - | ASSASYGTDTQY
TRBV29-1 | - | SDAGVNTEAF
TRBV6-4 | TRBD2 | ASSKREGVDTQY
TRBV24-1 | TRBD1 | ATSDLYRGRLEQF
TRBV9 | - | ASSVVLNTGELF
TRBV7-9 | TRBD1 | ASSYVGQGETQY
TRBV18 | - | ASSPNGADIQY
TRBV11-2 | - | ASSLAPGGAYEQY
TRBV5-1 | - | ASSLLSGAGGEQY
TRBV5-1 | TRBD2 | ASSLALTSRYEQY
TRBV4-1 | TRBD2 | ASSQEGLAGGELF
TRBV19 | TRBD2 | ASGLAGVKEQF
TRBV6-7 | TRBD2 | ASSYPRLAGIETQY
TRBV7-9 | - | ASSLGDSINNEQF
TRBV11-2 | TRBD2 | ASSLDHPGLAAGEQY
TRBV29-1 | - | SVEVTRDEQY
TRBV7-9 | - | ASSSSGSLNQPQH